This TCR beta chain was sequenced during a study of CD8 T cells in Susac syndrome. This clonotype was seen once. A quantity of about 0.5 to 1 ug RNA underwent reverse transcription using random hexamers. MiXCR, run by TCRdb on the immunoSEQ multiplex PCR reads, gives a single entry per CDR3 protein. Among hundreds of thousands of distinct CDR3 sequences listed, 75% to 85% were seen once. The germline V and J ends were trimmed by 3 bases and 0 bases, with 9 bases remaining between them. CDR1 and CDR2 from the germline V gene are SGHVS and FNYEAQ. CDR3 size: 15 residues. Sequencing of TCR beta drew on CD8+ and CD4+ T cells from blood. TEMRA cells were FACS-enriched, and CD8+ and CD4+ T cells were isolated negatively.

This chain connects TRBV7-6 to TRBJ2-1; no clear D gene. The receptor was derived from a human donor with multiple sclerosis. Material for sequencing was CD8+ T cells from PBMCs. CDR3 coding DNA: TGTGCCAGCAGCTTCGCCGATCGCTCCTACAATGAGCAGTTCTTC. Amino acids: CASSFADRSYNEQFF.